The 22 T cell receptor beta chains presented below share a single source sample, sequenced in a study of lymphopenia after photon versus proton radiotherapy (dated by TCRdb to the late 2010s). The protocol used for the library was the immunoSEQ multiplex PCR assay. TCRdb limited this immuneACCESS table to in-frame rearrangements with V and J called. A share of clones is missing; checked studies link under half to unresolved V genes, and the rest is unexplained. Recorded for this sample are 150,000 to 200,000 clones; 88% of them occurred a single time. The ten biggest clones cover less than 6% of the sample. Specimen: peripheral blood, collected from a patient treated with photon-based radiotherapy. The receptor set was obtained from a man aged 45-65 years with gastric cancer.

V gene TRBV4-1 combines with J gene TRBJ2-1; TRBD2 aligns across 11 bases. This CDR3 region has 15 residues. Germline V gene sequence: CDR1 MGHRA, CDR2 YSYEKL. V was pared by 0 bases and J by 9 bases, with 4 bases of the junction left unmatched. CDR3 in DNA: TGCGCCAGCAGCCAAGAGGGGCTAGCGGGAGGTGAGCAGTTCTTC. Translated: CASSQEGLAGGEQFF.

Here the CDR3 reads CASSYFPGVIDEQYF. In DNA, the CDR3 is TGTGCCAGCAGTTACTTTCCGGGGGTAATCGACGAGCAGTACTTC. This chain connects TRBV6-5 to TRBJ2-7, with D maybe TRBD2 (6 bases). The CDR3 is 15 amino acids. In germline, CDR1 is MNHEY, CDR2 SVGAGI. Trimming pared 1 base from V and 5 bases from J, leaving 15 bases between.

The chain couples TRBV7-2 to TRBJ1-2, with 7 nucleotides matching TRBD1. The CDR3 has 15 residues. Germline V gene lookup returns CDR1 SGHTA and CDR2 FQGNSA. The trim removed 4 bases at V and 4 bases at J, leaving 9 bases unmatched. Written as DNA, the CDR3 is TGTGCCAGCAGCTCTCCGGGACAGACTATCTATGGCTACACCTTC. Its translation is CASSSPGQTIYGYTF.

This chain joins TRBV5-8 and TRBJ2-1; 9 nucleotides line up with TRBD1. Looked up from germline, CDR1 is SGHTS and CDR2 is YDEGEE. With 5 bases clipped from V and 3 bases from J, the junction kept 6 bases outside the gene matches. CDR3 size: 15 residues. The CDR3 sequence is CASRPGQGHYNEQFF. The CDR3 nucleotides read TGTGCCAGCAGACCGGGACAGGGCCACTACAATGAGCAGTTCTTC.

This clone was seen ten or more times. The chain carries TRBV5-1 and TRBJ2-7; 8 bases match TRBD2. Germline-derived CDR1 and CDR2 are SGHRS and YFSETQ. With V trimmed by 0 bases and J by 0 bases, 11 bases remained unmatched. The CDR3 runs to 18 residues. The CDR3 reads CASSLARVSGTYSYEQYF. The CDR3 bases are TGCGCCAGCAGCTTGGCGCGGGTTAGCGGGACCTACTCCTACGAGCAGTACTTC.

The chain recombines TRBV27 with TRBJ2-7, with D unclear. CDR1 and CDR2 from the germline V gene are MNHEY and SMNVEV (reference sequence). Trimming shortened V by 4 bases and J by 1 base, and 11 bases separated the two germline ends. The CDR3 runs 14 residues. The CDR3 region is CASSSWILSYEQYF. In nucleotides, the CDR3 is TGTGCCAGCAGTTCGTGGATTCTTTCCTACGAGCAGTACTTC.

The chain has TRBV5-1 and TRBJ1-2, with D perhaps TRBD1 (6 bases). V was trimmed by 0 bases and J by 8 bases, leaving 11 bases between them. Germline V gene lookup returns CDR1 SGHRS and CDR2 YFSETQ. The CDR3 extends over 13 amino acids. The chain's CDR3 is CASSLADSWGYTF. The CDR3 bases are TGCGCCAGCAGCTTGGCGGACAGTTGGGGCTACACCTTC.

The V call is TRBV10-2, the J call TRBJ1-1; the D gene is possibly TRBD1 (5 bases). The CDR3 covers 13 residues. Trimming took off 6 bases at V and 5 bases at J, with 13 bases between the two ends. The germline CDR1 and CDR2 sequences are WSHSY and SAAADI. The CDR3 spells CASRGGVVTEAFF. CDR3 coding DNA: TGCGCCAGCAGGGGGGGGGTTGTGACTGAAGCTTTCTTT.

The rearrangement links TRBV9 to TRBJ2-2, with 8 bases matching TRBD2. CDR3 length: 16 amino acids. Germline V lookup: CDR1 SGDLS, CDR2 YYNGEE. Trimming took 4 bases from V and 5 from J; bases not matched to a gene: 10. The CDR3 is CASSSPSGSDTGELFF. The CDR3 DNA sequence: TGTGCCAGCAGCTCTCCGAGCGGGAGCGATACCGGGGAGCTGTTTTTT.

The chain recombines TRBV19 with TRBJ2-2; tentatively, D is TRBD1 (5 bases). V was clipped by 5 bases and J by 5 bases, with 9 bases between them. Germline V gives CDR1 LNHDA, CDR2 SQIVND (reference sequence). CDR3 length: 13 amino acids. The CDR3 spells CASSVGLTGELFF. The CDR3, as DNA: TGTGCCAGTAGTGTGGGGCTTACCGGGGAGCTGTTTTTT.

The chain carries TRBV12-5 and TRBJ1-2; the D is unclear. The CDR3 is made up of 15 amino acids. V lost 0 bases, J lost 1 base, and 9 bases lay in between. Germline V gene lookup returns CDR1 LGHNT and CDR2 FRNRAP. The CDR3 here is CASGLVSAFNYGYTF. Here the CDR3 DNA reads TGTGCTAGTGGTTTGGTATCGGCATTTAACTATGGCTACACCTTC.

This chain joins TRBV5-1 and TRBJ2-2, with 8 bases aligning to TRBD2. The trim removed 0 bases at V and 4 bases at J, leaving 8 bases unmatched. Germline CDR1 is SGHRS and CDR2 is YFSETQ. This CDR3 is built from 17 residues. The CDR3 coding sequence is TGCGCCAGCAGCTTGGAGGTACTAGCGGAGGGCACCGGGGAGCTGTTTTTT. Its translation is CASSLEVLAEGTGELFF.

CDR3: CASSPRSDGQSKQYF. The CDR3 coding sequence is TGTGCCAGCAGCCCCAGGTCAGACGGACAGTCCAAGCAGTACTTC. V and J are TRBV4-2 and TRBJ2-7, with a possible D match to TRBD1 (6 bases). V was shortened by 4 bases and J by 8 bases, with 21 bases between the two germline ends. Germline V CDR1 and CDR2: LGHNA, YNFKEQ. The CDR3 consists of 15 residues.

The CDR3 DNA sequence: TGTGCCAGCAGAGGACAGAACTCCTACGAGCAGTACTTC. It specifies CASRGQNSYEQYF. The chain joins TRBV2 to TRBJ2-7; TRBD1 might be the D (6 bases). Between the trimmed V and J ends, which lost 6 bases and 0 bases, there was a span of 9 bases. CDR3 length equals 13 residues. Per the germline V gene, CDR1 is SNHLY and CDR2 is FYNNEI.

V usage is TRBV28 and J usage is TRBJ1-5; tentative D call: TRBD1 (6 bases). This CDR3 spans 14 amino acids. V was clipped by 7 bases and J by 3 bases, with 13 bases between them. Germline CDR1 reads MDHEN; CDR2 reads SYDVKM. The DNA for the CDR3 is TGTGCCAGCATGAAGCGACAGGTCAATCAGCCCCAGCATTTT. Its protein product is CASMKRQVNQPQHF.

J is TRBJ2-3 and V is TRBV28; 8 bases map to TRBD2. Germline CDR1 reads MDHEN; CDR2 reads SYDVKM. The CDR3 runs to 14 residues. The J segment lost 2 bases and the V segment lost 8 bases, leaving 6 bases of the junction unmatched. Written as DNA, the CDR3 is TGTGCCAGCCGCCAAGCGGGAGCCACAGATACGCAGTATTTT. This codes for CASRQAGATDTQYF.

This clone was recorded only once. V is TRBV7-2 and J is TRBJ1-1, with 10 bases identical to TRBD1. The germline V gene has CDR1 SGHTA and CDR2 FQGNSA. This CDR3 comprises 14 residues. Germline trimming cut 6 bases from V and 0 bases from J; bases unmatched to any gene: 1. The CDR3 sequence is CASRGQGLNTEAFF. The CDR3 coding sequence is TGTGCCAGCAGGGGACAGGGGTTGAACACTGAAGCTTTCTTT.

The chain recombines TRBV4-2 with TRBJ1-5; 9 bases are shared with TRBD1. Germline V lookup: CDR1 LGHNA, CDR2 YNFKEQ. The CDR3 loop spans 15 amino acids. J lost 4 bases, V lost 0 bases, and 1 base had no gene match. The CDR3 loop is CASSQEDRGNQPQHF. The CDR3 DNA reads as TGTGCCAGCAGCCAAGAGGACAGGGGTAATCAGCCCCAGCATTTT.

The chain carries TRBV7-9 and TRBJ1-2; TRBD1 matches 9 bases. The CDR3 runs to 14 residues. Germline V CDR1 and CDR2: SEHNR, FQNEAQ (reference sequence). The ends lost 5 bases at V and 7 bases at J; junction bases unmatched: 8. The CDR3 reads CASSKDRGLSGYTF. In DNA form, the CDR3 reads TGTGCCAGCAGCAAGGACAGGGGTTTGTCTGGCTACACCTTC.

The chain links TRBV5-8 to TRBJ2-7; 9 nucleotides line up with TRBD1. CDR1 is SGHTS, CDR2 YDEGEE, per germline. Germline trimming cut 5 bases from V and 4 bases from J; bases unmatched to any gene: 4. The CDR3 has 13 residues. The CDR3 nucleotides are TGTGCCAGCAGAAGGACAGGGGTATACGAGCAGTACTTC. Translation gives CASRRTGVYEQYF.

This sequence joins TRBV7-2 and TRBJ2-1, with D tentatively TRBD1 or TRBD2 (5 bases each). The CDR3 sequence is 15 residues long. In germline, CDR1 is SGHTA, CDR2 FQGNSA. Trimming stripped 4 bases from V and 4 bases from J, with 14 bases between. For the CDR3, the DNA is TGTGCCAGCAGCTCCGGGACGCCCGATTACAATGAGCAGTTCTTC. Protein product: CASSSGTPDYNEQFF.

The rearrangement joins TRBV6-5 to TRBJ2-7; tentative D call: TRBD1 (6 bases). Trimming cost V 0 bases and J 13 bases, with 10 bases left between them. Germline CDR1 is MNHEY and CDR2 is SVGAGI. The CDR3 runs 11 residues. The CDR3 nucleotides read TGTGCCAGCAGTTACTCGGGGGCTGCCTACTTC. Protein sequence: CASSYSGAAYF.